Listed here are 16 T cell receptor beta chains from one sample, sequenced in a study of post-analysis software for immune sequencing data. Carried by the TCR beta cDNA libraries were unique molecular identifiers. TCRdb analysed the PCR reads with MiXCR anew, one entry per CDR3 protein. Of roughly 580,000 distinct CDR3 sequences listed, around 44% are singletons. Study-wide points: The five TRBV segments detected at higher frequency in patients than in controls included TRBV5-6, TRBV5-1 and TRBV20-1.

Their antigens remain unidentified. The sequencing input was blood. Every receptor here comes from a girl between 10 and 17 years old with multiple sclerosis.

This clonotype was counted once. The CDR3: CASSPSHRNQPQHF. The CDR3 DNA follows: TGTGCCAGCAGCCCGTCTCACCGGAATCAGCCCCAGCATTTT. The chain links TRBV12-3 or TRBV12-4 to TRBJ1-5, with D uncertain. This CDR3 has 14 residues. The V end was cut by 6 bases, the J end by 4 bases, with 13 bases between.

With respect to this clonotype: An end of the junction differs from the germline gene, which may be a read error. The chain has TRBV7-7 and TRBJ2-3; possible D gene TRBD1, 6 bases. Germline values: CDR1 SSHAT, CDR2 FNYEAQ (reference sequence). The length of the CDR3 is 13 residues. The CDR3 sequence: CTSSSVTGDTQYF. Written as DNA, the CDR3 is TGTACCAGCAGCTCCGTTACAGGGGATACGCAGTATTTT.

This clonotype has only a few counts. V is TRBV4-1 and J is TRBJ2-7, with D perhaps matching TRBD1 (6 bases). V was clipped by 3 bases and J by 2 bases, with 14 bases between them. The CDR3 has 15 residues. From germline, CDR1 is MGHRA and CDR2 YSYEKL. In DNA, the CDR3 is TGCGCCAGCAGCCACGGGGTACAGGGAACCTACGAGCAGTACTTC. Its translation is CASSHGVQGTYEQYF.

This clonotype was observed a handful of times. The CDR3 nucleotides read TGTGCCAGCAGCTCCACCATCGGACAGGGGCGAGCCTACGAGCAGTACTTC. Its translation: CASSSTIGQGRAYEQYF. This sequence joins TRBV12-3 or TRBV12-4 and TRBJ2-7; 9 positions agree with TRBD1. V lost 6 bases to trimming and J lost 2 bases; unmatched junction nucleotides: 14. The CDR3 spans 17 residues.

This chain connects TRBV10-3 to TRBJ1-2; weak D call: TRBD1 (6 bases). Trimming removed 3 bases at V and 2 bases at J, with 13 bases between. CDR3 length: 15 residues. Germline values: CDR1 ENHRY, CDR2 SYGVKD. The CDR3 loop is CAISDIQGRNYGYTF. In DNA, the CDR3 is TGTGCCATCAGTGACATACAGGGTCGGAACTATGGCTACACCTTC.

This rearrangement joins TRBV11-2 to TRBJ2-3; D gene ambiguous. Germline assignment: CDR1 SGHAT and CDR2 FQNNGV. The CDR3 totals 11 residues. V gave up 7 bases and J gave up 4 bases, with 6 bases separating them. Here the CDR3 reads CASNSSDTQYF. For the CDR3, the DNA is TGTGCCAGCAACTCTTCAGATACGCAGTATTTT. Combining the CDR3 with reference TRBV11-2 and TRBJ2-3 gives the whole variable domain EAGVAQSPRYKIIEKRQSVAFWCNPISGHATLYWYQQILGQGPKLLIQFQNNGVVDDSQLPKDRFSAERLKGVDSTLKIQPAKLEDSAVYLCASNSSDTQYFGPGTRLTVL.

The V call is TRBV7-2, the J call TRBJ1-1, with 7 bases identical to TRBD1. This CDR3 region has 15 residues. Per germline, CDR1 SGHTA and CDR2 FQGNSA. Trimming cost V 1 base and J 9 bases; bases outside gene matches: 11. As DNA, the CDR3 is TGTGCCAGCAGCTTAGTCAGGCATGACAGGGTGAAAGCTTTCTTT. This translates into CASSLVRHDRVKAFF.

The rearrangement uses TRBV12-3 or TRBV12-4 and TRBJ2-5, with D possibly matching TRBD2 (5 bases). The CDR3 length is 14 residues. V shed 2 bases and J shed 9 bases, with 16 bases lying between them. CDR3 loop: CASSLRKGQAAQYF. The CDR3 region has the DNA TGTGCCAGCAGTTTAAGGAAGGGTCAAGCGGCCCAGTACTTC.

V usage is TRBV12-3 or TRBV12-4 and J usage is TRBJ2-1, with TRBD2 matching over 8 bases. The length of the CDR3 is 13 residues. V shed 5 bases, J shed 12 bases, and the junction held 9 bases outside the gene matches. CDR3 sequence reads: CASSGLALVVQFF. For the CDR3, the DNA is TGTGCCAGCAGTGGACTAGCATTGGTGGTGCAGTTCTTC.

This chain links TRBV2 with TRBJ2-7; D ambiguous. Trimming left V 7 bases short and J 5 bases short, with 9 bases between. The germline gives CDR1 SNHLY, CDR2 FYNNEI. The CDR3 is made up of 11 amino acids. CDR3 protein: CASNMIHEQYF. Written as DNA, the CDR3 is TGTGCCAGCAACATGATCCACGAGCAGTACTTC.

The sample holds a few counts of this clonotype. CDR3 sequence reads: CAIGGQGADRAADTQYF. CDR3 in DNA: TGTGCCATCGGGGGACAGGGGGCCGACCGAGCGGCGGATACGCAGTATTTT. This chain links TRBV10-3 with TRBJ2-3; TRBD1 matches 12 bases. The germline CDR1 and CDR2 sequences are ENHRY and SYGVKD. This CDR3 spans 17 amino acids. V lost 8 bases and J lost 6; bases outside the gene matches: 15.

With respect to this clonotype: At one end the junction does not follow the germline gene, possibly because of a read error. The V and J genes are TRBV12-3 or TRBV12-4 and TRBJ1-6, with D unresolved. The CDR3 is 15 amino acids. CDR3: CASSPLGNVNSPPHF. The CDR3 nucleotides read TGTGCCAGCAGCCCACTGGGGAATGTGAATTCACCCCCCCACTTT.

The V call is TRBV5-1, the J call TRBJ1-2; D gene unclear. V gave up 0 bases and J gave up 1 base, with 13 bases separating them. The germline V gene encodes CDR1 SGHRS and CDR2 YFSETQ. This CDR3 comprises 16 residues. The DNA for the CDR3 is TGCGCCAGCAGCTTGGAGGGCTGGTCGGGTAACTATGGCTACACCTTC. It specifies CASSLEGWSGNYGYTF. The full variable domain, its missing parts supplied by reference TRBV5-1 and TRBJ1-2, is KAGVTQTPRYLIKTRGQQVTLSCSPISGHRSVSWYQQTPGQGLQFLFEYFSETQRNKGNFPGRFSGRQFSNSRSEMNVSTLELGDSALYLCASSLEGWSGNYGYTFGSGTRLTVV.

The CDR3 protein is CAISEHRDTGVTDTQYF. Written as DNA, the CDR3 is TGTGCCATCAGTGAGCACCGGGACACTGGAGTTACAGATACGCAGTATTTT. The chain links TRBV10-3 to TRBJ2-3; D perhaps matches TRBD1 (6 bases). V lost 2 bases, J lost 3 bases, and 18 bases lay in between. Germline assignment: CDR1 ENHRY and CDR2 SYGVKD. This CDR3 contains 17 residues.

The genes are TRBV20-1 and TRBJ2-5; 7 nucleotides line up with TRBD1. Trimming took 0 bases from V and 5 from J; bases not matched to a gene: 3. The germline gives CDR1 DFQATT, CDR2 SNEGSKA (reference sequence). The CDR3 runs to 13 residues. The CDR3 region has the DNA TGCAGTGCTAGAGACAGGGGGAAGGAGACCCAGTACTTC. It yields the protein CSARDRGKETQYF.

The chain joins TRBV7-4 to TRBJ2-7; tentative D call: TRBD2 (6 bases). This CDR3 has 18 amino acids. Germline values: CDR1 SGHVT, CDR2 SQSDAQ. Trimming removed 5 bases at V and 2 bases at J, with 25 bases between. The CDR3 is CASSLPAVRDFTTYEQYF. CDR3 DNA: TGTGCCAGCAGCCTACCAGCTGTCCGGGACTTCACCACCTACGAGCAGTACTTC.